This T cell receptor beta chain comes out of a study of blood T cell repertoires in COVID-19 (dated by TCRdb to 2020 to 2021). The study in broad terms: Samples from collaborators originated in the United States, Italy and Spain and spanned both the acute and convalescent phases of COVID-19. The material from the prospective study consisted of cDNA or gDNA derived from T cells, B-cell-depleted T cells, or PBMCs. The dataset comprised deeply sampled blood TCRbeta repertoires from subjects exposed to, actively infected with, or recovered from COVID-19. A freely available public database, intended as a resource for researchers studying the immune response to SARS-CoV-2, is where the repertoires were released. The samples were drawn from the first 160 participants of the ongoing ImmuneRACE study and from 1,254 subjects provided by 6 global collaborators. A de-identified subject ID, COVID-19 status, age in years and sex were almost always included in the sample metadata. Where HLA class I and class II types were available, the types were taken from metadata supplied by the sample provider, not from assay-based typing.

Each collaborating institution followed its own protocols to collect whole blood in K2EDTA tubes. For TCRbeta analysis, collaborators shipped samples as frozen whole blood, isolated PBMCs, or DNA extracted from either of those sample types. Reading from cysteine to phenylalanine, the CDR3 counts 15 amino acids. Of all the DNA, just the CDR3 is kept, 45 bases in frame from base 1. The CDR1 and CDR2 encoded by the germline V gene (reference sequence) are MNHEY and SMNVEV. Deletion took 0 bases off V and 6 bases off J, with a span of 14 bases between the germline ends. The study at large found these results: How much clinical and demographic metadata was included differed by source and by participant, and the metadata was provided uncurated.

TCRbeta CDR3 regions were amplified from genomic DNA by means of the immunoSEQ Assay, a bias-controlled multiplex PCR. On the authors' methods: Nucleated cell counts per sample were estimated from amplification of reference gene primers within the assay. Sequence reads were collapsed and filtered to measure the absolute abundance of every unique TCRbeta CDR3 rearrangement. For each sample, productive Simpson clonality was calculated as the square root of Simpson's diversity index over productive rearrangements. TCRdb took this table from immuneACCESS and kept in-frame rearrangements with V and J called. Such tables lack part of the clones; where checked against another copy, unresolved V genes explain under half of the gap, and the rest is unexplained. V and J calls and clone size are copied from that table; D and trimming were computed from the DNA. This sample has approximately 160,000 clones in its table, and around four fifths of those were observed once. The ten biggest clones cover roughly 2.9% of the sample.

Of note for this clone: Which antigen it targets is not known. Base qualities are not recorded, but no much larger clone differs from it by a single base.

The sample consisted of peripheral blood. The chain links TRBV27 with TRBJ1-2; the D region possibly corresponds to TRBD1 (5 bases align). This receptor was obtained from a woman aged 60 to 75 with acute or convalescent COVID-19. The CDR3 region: CASSLSGGRADGYTF. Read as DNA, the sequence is TGTGCCAGCAGTTTATCGGGGGGAAGGGCGGATGGCTACACCTTC.